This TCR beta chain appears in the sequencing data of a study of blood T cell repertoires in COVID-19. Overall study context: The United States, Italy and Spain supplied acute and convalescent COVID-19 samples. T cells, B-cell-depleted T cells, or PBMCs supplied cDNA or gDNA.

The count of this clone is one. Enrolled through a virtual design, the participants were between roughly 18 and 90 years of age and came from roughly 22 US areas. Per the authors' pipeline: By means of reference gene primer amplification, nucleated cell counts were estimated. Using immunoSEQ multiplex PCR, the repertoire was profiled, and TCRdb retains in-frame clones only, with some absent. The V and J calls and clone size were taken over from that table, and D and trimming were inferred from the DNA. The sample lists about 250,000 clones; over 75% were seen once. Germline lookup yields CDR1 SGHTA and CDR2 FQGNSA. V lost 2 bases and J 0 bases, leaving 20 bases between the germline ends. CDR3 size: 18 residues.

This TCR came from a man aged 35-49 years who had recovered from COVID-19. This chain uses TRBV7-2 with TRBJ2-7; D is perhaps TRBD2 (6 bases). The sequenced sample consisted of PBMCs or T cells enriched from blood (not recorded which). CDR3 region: CASSLRKAGNIGSYEQYF. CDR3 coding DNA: TGTGCCAGCAGCTTACGGAAGGCGGGGAATATAGGCTCCTACGAGCAGTACTTC.